The source of this T cell receptor beta chain is a study of blood T cell repertoires in COVID-19. On the study more broadly: COVID-19 samples from acute and convalescent phases originated in the United States, Italy and Spain. From T cells, B-cell-depleted T cells, or PBMCs came the material, which was cDNA or gDNA.

In the authors' methods: Quantification of nucleated cells was approximated via reference gene primer amplification. Clones were sequenced by immunoSEQ multiplex PCR, and TCRdb holds only the in-frame ones, with some missing. V and J calls and clone size follow that table, whereas D and trimming were derived from the DNA. The table has more than 150,000 clones, approximately 87% seen once; the top ten hold approximately 2.7%. V was clipped by 5 bases and J by 7 bases; unmatched bases: 6. CDR1 is SEHNR, CDR2 FQNEAQ, per germline (reference sequence). The CDR3 consists of 13 residues. Input material: peripheral blood. The chain links TRBV7-9 to TRBJ1-2, with 8 bases lining up with TRBD1. This receptor was obtained from a man aged 35 to 55 with active or convalescent COVID-19. The CDR3 loop reads CASSPGQVPGYTF. The CDR3 coding sequence is TGTGCCAGCAGCCCGGGACAGGTCCCTGGCTACACCTTC.